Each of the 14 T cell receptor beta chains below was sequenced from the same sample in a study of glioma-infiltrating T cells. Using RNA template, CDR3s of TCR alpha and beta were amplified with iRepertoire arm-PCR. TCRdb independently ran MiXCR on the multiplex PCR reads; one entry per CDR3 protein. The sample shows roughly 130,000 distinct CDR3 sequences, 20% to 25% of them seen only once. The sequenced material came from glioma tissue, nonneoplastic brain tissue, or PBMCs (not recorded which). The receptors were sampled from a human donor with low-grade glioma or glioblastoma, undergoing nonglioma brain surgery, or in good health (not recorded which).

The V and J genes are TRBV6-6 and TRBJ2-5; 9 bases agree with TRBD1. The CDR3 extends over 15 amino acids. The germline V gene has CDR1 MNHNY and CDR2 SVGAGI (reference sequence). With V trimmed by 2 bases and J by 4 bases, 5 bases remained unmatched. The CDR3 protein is CASSYGQGMGETQYF. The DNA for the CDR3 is TGTGCCAGCAGTTACGGACAGGGGATGGGAGAGACCCAGTACTTC.

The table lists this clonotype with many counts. CDR3 protein: CASTEGWDQPQHF. The CDR3 nucleotides read TGTGCCAGCACCGAAGGTTGGGACCAGCCCCAGCATTTT. V gene TRBV28 combines with J gene TRBJ1-5; perhaps TRBD1 as D (5 bases). V was pared by 7 bases and J by 7 bases, with 14 bases between. Germline V gene data show CDR1 as MDHEN and CDR2 as SYDVKM. The CDR3 sequence is 13 residues long.

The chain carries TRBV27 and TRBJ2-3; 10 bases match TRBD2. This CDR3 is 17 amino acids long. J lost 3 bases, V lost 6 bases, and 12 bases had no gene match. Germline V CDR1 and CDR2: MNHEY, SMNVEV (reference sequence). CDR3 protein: CASSPGGSGGITDTQYF. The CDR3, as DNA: TGTGCCAGCAGCCCTGGGGGTAGCGGGGGGATAACAGATACGCAGTATTTT.

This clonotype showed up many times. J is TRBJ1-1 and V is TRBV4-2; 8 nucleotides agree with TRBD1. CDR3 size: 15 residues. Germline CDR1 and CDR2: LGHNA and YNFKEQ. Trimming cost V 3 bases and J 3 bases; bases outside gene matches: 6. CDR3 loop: CASSHPTGEDTEAFF. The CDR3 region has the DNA TGTGCCAGCAGCCACCCGACAGGGGAGGACACTGAAGCTTTCTTT.

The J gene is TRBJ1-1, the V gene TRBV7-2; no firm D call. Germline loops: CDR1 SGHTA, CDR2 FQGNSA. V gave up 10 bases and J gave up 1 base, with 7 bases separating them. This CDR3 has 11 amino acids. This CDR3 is CANRQNTEAFF. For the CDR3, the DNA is TGTGCCAACCGGCAGAACACTGAAGCTTTCTTT.

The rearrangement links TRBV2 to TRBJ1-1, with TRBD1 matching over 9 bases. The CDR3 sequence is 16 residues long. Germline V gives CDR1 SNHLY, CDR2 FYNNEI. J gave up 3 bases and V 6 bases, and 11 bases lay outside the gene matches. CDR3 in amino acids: CASREPQGAGDTEAFF. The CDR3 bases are TGTGCCAGCAGAGAACCACAGGGGGCCGGGGACACTGAAGCTTTCTTT.

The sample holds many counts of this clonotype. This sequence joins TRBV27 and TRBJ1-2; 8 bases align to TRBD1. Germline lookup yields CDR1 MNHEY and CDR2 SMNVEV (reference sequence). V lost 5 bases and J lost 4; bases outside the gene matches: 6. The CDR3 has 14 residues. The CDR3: CASSLRTGFYGYTF. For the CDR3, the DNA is TGTGCCAGCAGTCTCCGGACAGGGTTCTATGGCTACACCTTC.

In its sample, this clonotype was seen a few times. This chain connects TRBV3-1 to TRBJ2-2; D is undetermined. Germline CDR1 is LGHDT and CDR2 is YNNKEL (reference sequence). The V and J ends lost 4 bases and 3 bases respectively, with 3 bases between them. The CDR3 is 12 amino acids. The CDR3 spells CASSPHTGELFF. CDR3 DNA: TGTGCCAGCAGCCCACACACCGGGGAGCTGTTTTTT.

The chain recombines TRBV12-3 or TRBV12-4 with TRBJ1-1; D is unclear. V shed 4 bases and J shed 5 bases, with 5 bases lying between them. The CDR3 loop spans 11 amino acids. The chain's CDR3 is CASSSITEAFF. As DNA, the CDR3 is TGTGCCAGCAGTTCTATAACTGAAGCTTTCTTT.

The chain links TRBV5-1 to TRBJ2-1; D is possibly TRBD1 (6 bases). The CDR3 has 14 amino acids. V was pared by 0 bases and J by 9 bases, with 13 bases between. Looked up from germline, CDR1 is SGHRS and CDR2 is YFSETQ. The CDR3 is CASSLGGGTAEQFF. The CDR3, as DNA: TGCGCCAGCAGCTTGGGAGGGGGTACGGCTGAGCAGTTCTTC.

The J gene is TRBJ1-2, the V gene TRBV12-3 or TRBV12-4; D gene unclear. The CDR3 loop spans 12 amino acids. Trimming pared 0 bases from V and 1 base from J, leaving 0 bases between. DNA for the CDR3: TGTGCCAGCAGTTTAGCTAACTATGGCTACACCTTC. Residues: CASSLANYGYTF.

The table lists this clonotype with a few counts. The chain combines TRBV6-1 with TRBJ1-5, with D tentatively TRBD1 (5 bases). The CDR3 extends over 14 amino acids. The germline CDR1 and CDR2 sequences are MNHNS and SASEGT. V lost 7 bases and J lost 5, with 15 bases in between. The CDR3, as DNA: TGTGCCAGCATGAAAAGAGGGGTTCATCAGCCCCAGCATTTT. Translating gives CASMKRGVHQPQHF.

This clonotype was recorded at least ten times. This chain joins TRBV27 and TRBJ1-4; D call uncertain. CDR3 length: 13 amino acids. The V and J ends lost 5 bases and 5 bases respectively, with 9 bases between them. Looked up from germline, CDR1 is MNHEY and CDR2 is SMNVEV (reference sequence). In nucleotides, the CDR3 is TGTGCCAGCAGTAGGACGGTAAATGAAAAACTGTTTTTT. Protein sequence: CASSRTVNEKLFF.

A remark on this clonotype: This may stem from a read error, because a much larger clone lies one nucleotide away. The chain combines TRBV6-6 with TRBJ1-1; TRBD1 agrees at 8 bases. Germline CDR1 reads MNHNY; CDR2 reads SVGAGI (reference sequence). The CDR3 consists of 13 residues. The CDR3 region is CASGYDRGAEAFF. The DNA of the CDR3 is TGTGCCAGCGGTTACGACAGGGGCGCTGAAGCTTTCTTT.